These 28 T cell receptor beta chains share one sample of origin, sequenced in a study of CD8 T cells in Susac syndrome. With random hexamers, roughly 0.45 to 1 ug RNA was reverse transcribed. TCRdb reprocessed the immunoSEQ multiplex PCR reads via MiXCR and lists one record per CDR3 protein. The sample has 150,000 to 200,000 distinct CDR3 sequences; approximately 94% are singletons. Sequenced: CD4+ T cells from PBMCs. The receptors stem from a human donor with multiple sclerosis.

V usage is TRBV12-3 or TRBV12-4 and J usage is TRBJ2-3; D may be TRBD2 (5 bases). The length of the CDR3 is 13 residues. The V end was cut by 3 bases, the J end by 6 bases, with 10 bases between. The CDR3 here is CASSFMGADTQYF. The DNA of the CDR3 is TGTGCCAGCAGTTTTATGGGAGCTGATACGCAGTATTTT.

The V and J genes are TRBV27 and TRBJ2-7; TRBD1 agrees at 9 bases. The CDR3 sequence is 15 residues long. CDR1 is MNHEY and CDR2 is SMNVEV in the germline V gene (reference sequence). Trimming cost V 6 bases and J 3 bases; bases outside gene matches: 9. In DNA form, the CDR3 reads TGTGCCAGCAGGACCCCCGGGACAGGGCACTACGAGCAGTACTTC. It is translated as CASRTPGTGHYEQYF.

This chain links TRBV20-1 with TRBJ1-3, with TRBD1 as a possible D gene (5 bases). Trimming pared 6 bases from V and 0 bases from J, leaving 12 bases between. The germline V gene encodes CDR1 DFQATT and CDR2 SNEGSKA (reference sequence). CDR3 length: 14 residues. CDR3 loop: CSATSTVSGNTIYF. The DNA for the CDR3 is TGCAGTGCGACTTCGACAGTCTCTGGAAACACCATATATTTT.

The chain joins TRBV2 to TRBJ1-2; D call uncertain. The V gene lost 1 base and the J gene lost 8 bases, with 5 bases spanning the gap. Germline V gene sequence: CDR1 SNHLY, CDR2 FYNNEI. This CDR3 is built from 11 residues. The CDR3 DNA reads as TGTGCCAGCAGTGAAGAGGAGGGCTACACCTTC. Translating it yields CASSEEEGYTF.

This chain connects TRBV29-1 to TRBJ2-3, with unresolved D. CDR3 length: 13 amino acids. Germline V CDR1 and CDR2: SQVTM, ANQGSEA. V lost 3 bases, J lost 6 bases, and 13 bases lay in between. CDR3 in DNA: TGCAGCGTTGACCCGAACGGTTTGGATACGCAGTATTTT. The encoded protein is CSVDPNGLDTQYF.

The CDR3 DNA reads TGCGCCAGCAGCTTGGGAAATACGACAGGACGCTCTGGGGCCAACGTCCTGACTTTC. Amino acid sequence: CASSLGNTTGRSGANVLTF. This chain links TRBV5-1 with TRBJ2-6; TRBD1 is a possible D gene (6 bases). Germline V CDR1 and CDR2: SGHRS, YFSETQ. This CDR3 spans 19 amino acids. The ends were cut back, 0 bases at V and 0 bases at J, with 16 bases in the middle.

This chain links TRBV27 with TRBJ2-6; D gene uncertain. The CDR3 has 14 residues. Germline values: CDR1 MNHEY, CDR2 SMNVEV (reference sequence). Trimming cost V 6 bases and J 0 bases, with 6 bases left between them. The CDR3 reads CASSIASGANVLTF. CDR3 bases: TGTGCCAGCAGCATAGCCTCTGGGGCCAACGTCCTGACTTTC.

This chain uses TRBV14 with TRBJ2-1, with TRBD2 identical over 8 bases. The CDR3 loop spans 14 amino acids. V lost 0 bases to trimming and J lost 9 bases; unmatched junction nucleotides: 4. Germline V CDR1 and CDR2: SGHDN, FVKESK. Here the CDR3 DNA reads TGTGCCAGCAGCCAAGATTGGGCGGGAGGTGAGCAGTTCTTC. Its protein product is CASSQDWAGGEQFF.

The V gene is TRBV3-1, the J gene TRBJ1-1, with 7 bases that match TRBD1. Germline V gene data show CDR1 as LGHDT and CDR2 as YNNKEL (reference sequence). The CDR3 totals 11 residues. The ends lost 1 base at V and 11 bases at J; junction bases unmatched: 1. DNA of the CDR3: TGTGCCAGCAGCCAAGGCAGGGGGGCTTTCTTT. This encodes CASSQGRGAFF.

CDR3 DNA: TGTGCCAGCAGTGATCAGGGCTCGAACACTGAAGCTTTCTTT. As protein: CASSDQGSNTEAFF. The chain combines TRBV2 with TRBJ1-1; a weak D match, TRBD1 (5 bases). Looked up from germline, CDR1 is SNHLY and CDR2 is FYNNEI. V was trimmed by 3 bases and J by 1 base, leaving 9 bases between them. The CDR3 covers 14 residues.

The gene calls are TRBV18 and TRBJ2-6; the D is unclear. Trimming cost V 3 bases and J 0 bases, with 12 bases left between them. CDR1 is KGHSH, CDR2 LQKENI, per germline. CDR3 length: 17 residues. The CDR3: CASSPFDGASGANVLTF. CDR3 DNA: TGTGCCAGCTCACCGTTCGACGGCGCCTCTGGGGCCAACGTCCTGACTTTC.

The chain is built from TRBV18 and TRBJ2-1; D uncertain. CDR3 length: 13 amino acids. V lost 3 bases and J lost 8, with 11 bases in between. The germline CDR1 and CDR2 sequences are KGHSH and LQKENI. CDR3 region: CASSPAPGHEQFF. The CDR3 DNA reads as TGTGCCAGCTCACCCGCACCCGGACATGAGCAGTTCTTC.

The chain has TRBV29-1 and TRBJ2-1; no reliable D call. Germline V CDR1 and CDR2: SQVTM, ANQGSEA. The CDR3 has 13 residues. The ends were cut back, 1 base at V and 7 bases at J, with 11 bases in the middle. In DNA form, the CDR3 reads TGCAGCGTTGAAGCGGCAGGCAGGAATGAGCAGTTCTTC. Its translation: CSVEAAGRNEQFF.

The CDR3 DNA sequence: TGTGCCTGGTTAACCAAGAACCCCCTACTCTATGGCTACACCTTC. Translating it yields CAWLTKNPLLYGYTF. J is TRBJ1-2 and V is TRBV30; D ambiguous. Germline V gene lookup returns CDR1 GTSNPN and CDR2 SVGIG (reference sequence). This CDR3 is built from 15 residues. V lost 5 bases, J lost 4 bases, and 20 bases lay in between.

V gene TRBV5-1 combines with J gene TRBJ2-1; 7 nucleotides align to TRBD1. Germline CDR1 reads SGHRS; CDR2 reads YFSETQ. V gave up 1 base and J gave up 4 bases; unmatched junction bases: 5. The CDR3 consists of 15 residues. The chain's CDR3 is CASSLLGTEYNEQFF. The CDR3 bases are TGCGCCAGCAGCTTGTTGGGGACAGAGTACAATGAGCAGTTCTTC.

The V call is TRBV25-1, the J call TRBJ2-3, with a weak D call TRBD1 (6 bases). CDR1 and CDR2 from the germline V gene are MGHDK and SYGVNS. The CDR3 extends over 14 amino acids. Deletions cut 4 bases from V and 2 bases from J, with 10 bases between. CDR3 sequence: CASSGYRDTDTQYF. In DNA, the CDR3 is TGTGCCAGCAGTGGATACAGGGACACAGATACGCAGTATTTT.

The rearrangement links TRBV7-6 to TRBJ2-2; D might be TRBD1 or TRBD2, each matching 6 bases. V shed 5 bases and J shed 3 bases, with 16 bases lying between them. Germline V gene sequence: CDR1 SGHVS, CDR2 FNYEAQ. The CDR3 runs to 16 residues. The CDR3, as DNA: TGTGCCAGCAGCCCCAGGTTCGGGGGCGACACCGGGGAGCTGTTTTTT. Its protein product is CASSPRFGGDTGELFF.

This chain links TRBV29-1 with TRBJ2-5; 7 bases match TRBD1. V dropped 7 bases and J dropped 3; count of bases not matched to a gene: 8. The CDR3 is 13 residues long. The V gene's germline CDR1 is SQVTM and CDR2 ANQGSEA. The CDR3 DNA reads TGCAGCGCCCTCGGACAGGTCAAAGAGACCCAGTACTTC. Protein sequence: CSALGQVKETQYF.

This chain connects TRBV12-3 or TRBV12-4 to TRBJ2-1, with 8 bases fitting TRBD2. CDR3 size: 16 residues. V lost 5 bases and J lost 7; bases outside the gene matches: 13. CDR3 loop: CASSNPTGTSLNEQFF. CDR3 nucleotides: TGTGCCAGCAGTAACCCAACCGGGACTAGTCTTAATGAGCAGTTCTTC.

The chain recombines TRBV7-9 with TRBJ1-1, with D hard to call. This CDR3 region has 12 residues. Trimming pared 5 bases from V and 4 bases from J, leaving 8 bases between. Germline CDR1 and CDR2: SEHNR and FQNEAQ (reference sequence). In DNA form, the CDR3 reads TGTGCCAGCAGCCCGGAGGTCACTGAAGCTTTCTTT. Its translation: CASSPEVTEAFF.

This CDR3 is CATSDVGGAQETQYF. The CDR3 bases are TGTGCCACCAGTGATGTAGGGGGGGCCCAAGAGACCCAGTACTTC. The rearrangement uses TRBV24-1 and TRBJ2-5; possible D gene TRBD2, 7 bases. V shed 3 bases and J shed 1 base, with 11 bases lying between them. Germline assignment: CDR1 KGHDR and CDR2 SFDVKD. The CDR3 covers 15 residues.

The V and J genes are TRBV7-2 and TRBJ2-7, with D hard to call. The CDR3 extends over 12 amino acids. Per germline, CDR1 SGHTA and CDR2 FQGNSA. V gave up 0 bases and J gave up 8 bases, with 8 bases separating them. CDR3 residues: CASSLAGGQQYF. CDR3 DNA: TGTGCCAGCAGCTTAGCGGGCGGACAGCAGTACTTC.

The rearrangement uses TRBV7-9 and TRBJ1-4, with TRBD1 matching 7 bases. The CDR3 is 15 amino acids. V lost 2 bases, J lost 3 bases, and 3 bases stayed unmatched. In germline, CDR1 is SEHNR, CDR2 FQNEAQ (reference sequence). The CDR3: CASSLTQGANEKLFF. The DNA for the CDR3 is TGTGCCAGCAGCTTAACCCAGGGGGCTAATGAAAAACTGTTTTTT.

In this sample, this clonotype turned up once. The V call is TRBV14, the J call TRBJ1-1, with a weak D call TRBD1 (6 bases). Looked up from germline, CDR1 is SGHDN and CDR2 is FVKESK. With 1 base removed from V and 10 bases from J, the gap between germline ends came to 16 bases. This CDR3 has 14 residues. CDR3 amino acids: CASSQVAGVKGAFF. The CDR3 DNA is TGTGCCAGCAGCCAAGTTGCAGGGGTAAAAGGAGCTTTCTTT.

The chain combines TRBV12-5 with TRBJ1-1; TRBD1 agrees at 9 bases. V was clipped by 0 bases and J by 0 bases; unmatched bases: 8. Germline CDR1 and CDR2: LGHNT and FRNRAP. The CDR3 sequence is 18 residues long. CDR3 amino acids: CASGLVLGTGTMNTEAFF. CDR3 bases: TGTGCTAGTGGTTTGGTACTGGGGACAGGGACCATGAACACTGAAGCTTTCTTT.

This chain connects TRBV15 to TRBJ2-3; TRBD2 matches at 10 bases. The CDR3 is 19 amino acids. Germline CDR1 reads LNHNV; CDR2 reads YYDKDF (reference sequence). V shed 5 bases and J 3 bases; nucleotides not matched to a gene: 17. DNA of the CDR3: TGTGCCACCAGCCTCCCTAAGCGGGAGGGCCGTGGGGGGACAGATACGCAGTATTTT. It codes for CATSLPKREGRGGTDTQYF.

This clonotype was observed a few times. V gene TRBV4-1 combines with J gene TRBJ1-1; no definite D call. V was pared by 3 bases and J by 1 base, with 6 bases between. The CDR3 has 13 amino acids. The germline CDR1 and CDR2 sequences are MGHRA and YSYEKL. Here the CDR3 DNA reads TGCGCCAGCAGCCATTTCAAGAACACTGAAGCTTTCTTT. Translated: CASSHFKNTEAFF.

V is TRBV18 and J is TRBJ1-5; D is uncertain. This CDR3 spans 12 amino acids. The V and J ends lost 2 bases and 9 bases respectively, with 8 bases between them. Germline CDR1 KGHSH, CDR2 LQKENI. The CDR3 loop reads CASSPYMGPQHF. Here the CDR3 DNA reads TGTGCCAGCTCACCATATATGGGGCCCCAGCATTTT. Together with reference TRBV18 and TRBJ1-5, the CDR3 gives the full variable domain: NAGVMQNPRHLVRRRGQEARLRCSPMKGHSHVYWYRQLPEEGLKFMVYLQKENIIDESGMPKERFSAEFPKEGPSILRIQQVVRGDSAAYFCASSPYMGPQHFGDGTRLSIL.